Shown below are 13 T cell receptor beta chains from a single sample sequenced in a study of T-cell reconstitution after alpha-beta-depleted transplantation in children. Unique molecular identifiers were incorporated when the TCRbeta library was constructed. TCRdb fed the PCR reads into MiXCR, producing one record per CDR3 protein. The table shows 490,000 or so distinct CDR3 sequences, with over 9.5% occurring only once. The material sequenced was PBMCs, taken before TCRalphabeta/CD19-depleted stem cell transplant. Every receptor here comes from a child between 2 and 9 years old with inherited bone marrow failure, due to receive a stem cell transplant.

This clonotype came up many times. The rearrangement uses TRBV4-3 and TRBJ2-1, with D tentatively TRBD2 (7 bases). Germline V gives CDR1 LGHNA, CDR2 YSLEER. Trimming took 1 base from V and 6 from J, leaving 28 bases between them. The CDR3 is 20 amino acids. The CDR3 protein is CASSQVPGAIVYPGGNEQFF. In DNA form, the CDR3 reads TGCGCCAGCAGCCAAGTTCCGGGGGCGATTGTCTACCCGGGAGGCAATGAGCAGTTCTTC.

This clonotype appeared many times. This chain uses TRBV6-5 with TRBJ2-3; D is perhaps TRBD2 (5 bases). The CDR3 loop spans 12 amino acids. Germline-derived CDR1 and CDR2 are MNHEY and SVGAGI. V was clipped by 6 bases and J by 5 bases, with 9 bases between them. CDR3 nucleotide sequence: TGTGCCAGCAGCCACACTAGAGATACGCAGTATTTT. Translated, it gives CASSHTRDTQYF.

Many counts were recorded for this clonotype. The chain couples TRBV7-9 to TRBJ1-3, with D possibly being TRBD1 (5 bases). The CDR3 sequence is 13 residues long. Trimming removed 5 bases from V and 8 bases from J, with 13 bases in between. Germline loops: CDR1 SEHNR, CDR2 FQNEAQ (reference sequence). CDR3 protein: CASSTGWEDTIYF. CDR3 coding DNA: TGTGCCAGCAGCACAGGTTGGGAAGACACCATATATTTT.

In its sample, this clonotype was seen many times. CDR3 nucleotides: TGCAGCGTTGTGTGGCGGGACAGCACAGATACGCAGTATTTT. The encoded protein is CSVVWRDSTDTQYF. V and J are TRBV29-1 and TRBJ2-3, with a tentative D call TRBD2 (6 bases). CDR3 size: 14 residues. Germline V gene sequence: CDR1 SQVTM, CDR2 ANQGSEA. Deletions cut 4 bases from V and 0 bases from J, with 11 bases between.

The sample holds many counts of this clonotype. The chain links TRBV20-1 to TRBJ1-2; TRBD1 agrees at 9 bases. The CDR3 length is 15 residues. The V gene's germline CDR1 is DFQATT and CDR2 SNEGSKA (reference sequence). With V trimmed by 5 bases and J by 4 bases, 11 bases remained unmatched. The CDR3 nucleotides are TGCAGTGCTCACCCGAACAGGGGGCAGGGCTATGGCTACACCTTC. Protein sequence: CSAHPNRGQGYGYTF.

CDR3 loop: CSSTANEQFF. The CDR3 nucleotides are TGCAGCTCTACCGCAAATGAGCAGTTCTTC. The rearrangement joins TRBV29-1 to TRBJ2-1; D uncertain. CDR1 is SQVTM and CDR2 is ANQGSEA in the germline V gene. The CDR3 extends over 10 amino acids. V dropped 8 bases and J dropped 7 bases, with 9 bases sitting between them.

This clonotype appeared many times. The CDR3 bases are TGTGCCAGCAGCCAAAGAATAATCGTCGGTGATACGCAGTATTTT. Residues: CASSQRIIVGDTQYF. This sequence joins TRBV4-2 and TRBJ2-3; D remains ambiguous. Germline V gives CDR1 LGHNA, CDR2 YNFKEQ. Trimming left V 2 bases short and J 6 bases short, with 15 bases between. The CDR3 has 15 amino acids.

The table lists this clonotype with a few counts. This chain connects TRBV6-1 to TRBJ2-7, with D tentatively TRBD2 (5 bases). From germline, CDR1 is MNHNS and CDR2 SASEGT. Trimming pared 6 bases from V and 4 bases from J, leaving 13 bases between. The CDR3 has 13 amino acids. As DNA, the CDR3 is TGTGCCAGCAGAGGATGGAGGTCTTACGAGCAGTACTTC. This sequence encodes CASRGWRSYEQYF.

This clonotype was detected many times. The gene calls are TRBV2 and TRBJ1-2, with 8 positions matching TRBD1. This CDR3 is 15 amino acids long. CDR1 SNHLY and CDR2 FYNNEI come from the germline V gene. V was pared by 10 bases and J by 7 bases, with 17 bases of the junction left unmatched. The CDR3 bases are TGTGCCACCTACGGTCGGACAGGGTCTGTGGGTGGCTACACCTTC. It codes for CATYGRTGSVGGYTF.

This clonotype was seen repeatedly, ten times or more. The V gene is TRBV19, the J gene TRBJ2-1; TRBD2 aligns across 7 bases. With 5 bases clipped from V and 9 bases from J, the junction kept 7 bases outside the gene matches. The CDR3 runs to 13 residues. Germline assignment: CDR1 LNHDA and CDR2 SQIVND (reference sequence). CDR3 in amino acids: CASSVREAIEQFF. The CDR3 bases are TGTGCCAGTAGTGTTCGGGAGGCTATTGAGCAGTTCTTC.

The chain carries TRBV5-1 and TRBJ2-1, with D unresolved. CDR1 is SGHRS and CDR2 is YFSETQ in the germline V gene. Trimming pared 2 bases from V and 3 bases from J, leaving 9 bases between. The CDR3 spans 14 residues. The chain's CDR3 is CASSFARFYNEQFF. CDR3 bases: TGCGCCAGCAGCTTTGCTAGATTCTACAATGAGCAGTTCTTC.

This clonotype was seen ten or more times. The chain joins TRBV20-1 to TRBJ2-2; 12 bases line up with TRBD2. This CDR3 region has 15 residues. Germline trimming cut 4 bases from V and 5 bases from J; bases unmatched to any gene: 5. In germline, CDR1 is DFQATT, CDR2 SNEGSKA (reference sequence). The CDR3 region is CSATRLAGVTGELFF. The CDR3 nucleotides read TGCAGTGCTACAAGACTAGCGGGAGTGACCGGGGAGCTGTTTTTT.

This chain joins TRBV2 and TRBJ2-7, with D possibly TRBD2 on 5 matching bases. Germline V gives CDR1 SNHLY, CDR2 FYNNEI. The ends were cut back, 7 bases at V and 1 base at J, with 11 bases in the middle. The CDR3 runs 13 residues. CDR3 sequence reads: CASKSDSSYEQYF. CDR3 DNA sequence: TGTGCCAGCAAATCGGACTCGTCCTACGAGCAGTACTTC. Full variable domain (remainder filled in from reference TRBV2 and TRBJ2-7): EPEVTQTPSHQVTQMGQEVILRCVPISNHLYFYWYRQILGQKVEFLVSFYNNEISEKSEIFDDQFSVERPDGSNFTLKIRSTKLEDSAMYFCASKSDSSYEQYFGPGTRLTVT.